These T cell receptor beta chains were read from a single sample in a study of control samples from healthy donors and cancer patients. Measured with immunoSEQ multiplex PCR; TCRdb has only the in-frame clones, and not every one. Of about 120,000 clones detected, roughly 92% appear once; the ten largest clones hold about 2.5%. The sequencing sample was made of blood. The receptors were sampled from a man aged 25-45 years in good health. CDR3s include the opening cysteine and the closing phenylalanine or tryptophan. Fields, in order: clone size, D gene, J gene, V gene, CDR3 DNA, CDR3 protein. D genes are given only for firm matches. Clone size is shown for a subset of rows, as once, few, many or a class of expanded clone.

size: .
D: .
J: TRBJ2-3
V: TRBV12-5
DNA: TGTGCTAGTGGAAATTCCGGGACCCTAAGGGTTAACACAGATACGCAGTATTTT
CDR3: CASGNSGTLRVNTDTQYF

size: .
D: .
J: TRBJ2-2
V: TRBV5-1
DNA: TGCGCCAGCAGCTTGGTTCCGGGGACCGGGGAGCTGTTTTTT
CDR3: CASSLVPGTGELFF

size: .
D: .
J: TRBJ2-7
V: TRBV5-1
DNA: TGCGCCAGCAGTCAGGGGGGCCTAGTGTACGAGCAGTACTTC
CDR3: CASSQGGLVYEQYF

size: .
D: .
J: TRBJ1-2
V: TRBV28
DNA: TGTGCCAGCAGTTCCCCCCCTGACCAGGAAGGCTACACCTTC
CDR3: CASSSPPDQEGYTF

size: .
D: .
J: TRBJ1-4
V: TRBV11-3
DNA: TGTGCCAGCAGCTTAGGGCCAGGAGAAAAACTGTTTTTT
CDR3: CASSLGPGEKLFF

size: .
D: .
J: TRBJ1-2
V: TRBV30
DNA: TGTGCCTGGAGTGTGGGGACGGCCTATGGCTACACCTTC
CDR3: CAWSVGTAYGYTF

size: .
D: .
J: TRBJ2-5
V: TRBV11-2
DNA: TGTGCCAGCAGCGATTCAGGGACAATTCAAGAGACCCAGTACTTC
CDR3: CASSDSGTIQETQYF

size: .
D: .
J: TRBJ2-5
V: TRBV13
DNA: TGTGCCAGCAGCTCGAGGAGAGTACAAGAGACCCAGTACTTC
CDR3: CASSSRRVQETQYF

size: .
D: .
J: TRBJ1-3
V: TRBV5-4
DNA: TGTGCCAGCAGCTCCCGAGGGTCTGGGAGCCTTCTTAACACCATATATTTT
CDR3: CASSSRGSGSLLNTIYF

size: .
D: .
J: TRBJ1-4
V: TRBV2
DNA: TGTGCCAGCGTTTCAACGGATGAAAAACTGTTTTTT
CDR3: CASVSTDEKLFF

size: .
D: .
J: TRBJ2-5
V: TRBV27
DNA: TGTGCCAGCAGTTTATTAAGGGGAGAGACCCAGTACTTC
CDR3: CASSLLRGETQYF

size: .
D: .
J: TRBJ1-2
V: TRBV14
DNA: TGTGCCAGCAGCCAAGATAGGGGTTATGGCTACACCTTC
CDR3: CASSQDRGYGYTF

size: .
D: .
J: TRBJ1-2
V: TRBV24-1
DNA: TGTGCCACCAGTGAGGGGTCTGACTATGGCTACACCTTC
CDR3: CATSEGSDYGYTF

size: few
D: TRBD1
J: TRBJ2-2
V: TRBV15
DNA: TGTGCCACGAAAACAGGGGGTGACACCGGGGAGCTGTTTTTT
CDR3: CATKTGGDTGELFF

size: .
D: .
J: TRBJ2-3
V: TRBV7-9
DNA: TGTGCCAGCAGCCAAGGGGGGAGCACAGATACGCAGTATTTT
CDR3: CASSQGGSTDTQYF

size: .
D: TRBD1
J: TRBJ2-2
V: TRBV7-7
DNA: TGTGCCAGCAGTCCCGGGACAGGGGGCTCCGGGGAGCTGTTTTTT
CDR3: CASSPGTGGSGELFF

size: .
D: .
J: TRBJ1-6
V: TRBV6-1
DNA: TGTGCCAGCAGTGAAGGTCCGCAGGGAAGCTCACCCCTCCACTTT
CDR3: CASSEGPQGSSPLHF

size: .
D: .
J: TRBJ2-5
V: TRBV30
DNA: TGTGCCTGGGGCCCCCCGGGGAGGCAAGAGACCCAGTACTTC
CDR3: CAWGPPGRQETQYF

size: .
D: .
J: TRBJ2-6
V: TRBV5-6
DNA: TGTGCCAGCAGGGCGCTGGAGGCCAACGTCCTGACTTTC
CDR3: CASRALEANVLTF

size: .
D: .
J: TRBJ1-2
V: TRBV6-6
DNA: TGTGCCAGCAGTTACTCTATGATTGGGGGCTACACCTTC
CDR3: CASSYSMIGGYTF

size: once
D: .
J: TRBJ1-3
V: TRBV14
DNA: TGTGCCAGCAGCCAAGATTTGAGGCAGGCTAGCTCTGGAAACACCATATATTTT
CDR3: CASSQDLRQASSGNTIYF

size: .
D: .
J: TRBJ1-1
V: TRBV12-3/TRBV12-4
DNA: TGTGCCAGCACCCAGAGGAGGACTGAAGCTTTCTTT
CDR3: CASTQRRTEAFF

size: .
D: TRBD1
J: TRBJ1-5
V: TRBV28
DNA: TGTGCCAGCAGTGAGGGACAGGGAAGCAATCAGCCCCAGCATTTT
CDR3: CASSEGQGSNQPQHF

size: once
D: .
J: TRBJ2-1
V: TRBV4-2
DNA: TGTGCCAGCAGCCAAGGGGGGACCTCCTACAATGAGCAGTTCTTC
CDR3: CASSQGGTSYNEQFF

size: .
D: TRBD1
J: TRBJ2-1
V: TRBV27
DNA: TGTGCCAGCAGTTGGGAACAGGGGTACAATGAGCAGTTCTTC
CDR3: CASSWEQGYNEQFF

size: .
D: .
J: TRBJ1-1
V: TRBV11-2
DNA: TGTGCCAGCAGGACCGGGACAACCTTTGGAGCTTTCTTT
CDR3: CASRTGTTFGAFF

size: .
D: TRBD1
J: TRBJ1-6
V: TRBV28
DNA: TGTGCCAGCAGTTTCCGCGGACAGGGGGCTAGGAATTCACCCCTCCACTTT
CDR3: CASSFRGQGARNSPLHF

size: .
D: .
J: TRBJ1-1
V: TRBV10-3
DNA: TGTGCCACCTGTGAGGGGGGAGACACTGAAGCTTTCTTT
CDR3: CATCEGGDTEAFF

size: once
D: TRBD1
J: TRBJ1-5
V: TRBV24-1
DNA: TGTGCCACCGGAAGACCGACAGGGGTCGGCAATCAGCCCCAGCATTTT
CDR3: CATGRPTGVGNQPQHF